This entry lists 11 T cell receptor beta chains sequenced from one sample in a study of T-cell reconstitution after alpha-beta-depleted transplantation in children. TCRbeta library preparation incorporated unique molecular identifiers. MiXCR was run by TCRdb on the PCR reads, yielding one entry per CDR3 protein. The table shows around 600,000 distinct CDR3 sequences, with 8% to 11% occurring only once. The sample in question was PBMCs from the stem cell graft donor, obtained from the stem cell graft. Source of these receptors: a human donor who donated a stem cell graft to a child with acute myeloid leukemia.

This clonotype occurred many times. The chain carries TRBV12-3 or TRBV12-4 and TRBJ1-5, with 8 nucleotides matching TRBD1. CDR3 length: 14 residues. With V trimmed by 4 bases and J by 4 bases, 3 bases remained unmatched. CDR3 sequence reads: CASSYTGGNQPQHF. The CDR3 nucleotides read TGTGCCAGCAGTTACACAGGGGGGAATCAGCCCCAGCATTTT.

Only a few counts were recorded for this clonotype. The rearrangement uses TRBV12-3 or TRBV12-4 and TRBJ2-7; the match to TRBD2 covers 15 bases. The length of the CDR3 is 16 residues. After removal of 7 bases from V and 5 bases from J, the junction contained 9 bases not matched to a gene. The CDR3 spells CASNLEGLAGGDEQYF. As DNA, the CDR3 is TGTGCCAGCAATCTCGAGGGACTAGCGGGAGGCGACGAGCAGTACTTC.

J is TRBJ2-1 and V is TRBV11-2; the match to TRBD1 covers 7 bases. The germline V gene encodes CDR1 SGHAT and CDR2 FQNNGV. The CDR3 consists of 16 residues. Germline trimming cut 0 bases from V and 9 bases from J; bases unmatched to any gene: 11. CDR3 protein: CASSLDLTQGMGEQFF. The CDR3 DNA is TGTGCCAGCAGCTTAGATCTTACACAGGGGATGGGTGAGCAGTTCTTC.

The table lists this clonotype with a few counts. The V and J genes are TRBV7-6 and TRBJ2-7; tentatively, D is TRBD2 (6 bases). Germline CDR1 and CDR2: SGHVS and FNYEAQ. V lost 5 bases, J lost 6 bases, and 20 bases lay in between. The CDR3 covers 15 residues. The CDR3 reads CASSQILASGTEQYF. As DNA, the CDR3 is TGTGCCAGCAGCCAAATACTAGCCTCGGGCACCGAGCAGTACTTC.

This clonotype showed up just a few times. This chain joins TRBV5-1 and TRBJ2-1; TRBD2 aligns across 7 bases. Germline values: CDR1 SGHRS, CDR2 YFSETQ. There are 18 residues in the CDR3. The ends lost 0 bases at V and 0 bases at J; junction bases unmatched: 9. In DNA, the CDR3 is TGCGCCAGCAGCTTGGCCAGCGGGATAGGTAGCTCCTACAATGAGCAGTTCTTC. Its translation is CASSLASGIGSSYNEQFF.

The chain is built from TRBV20-1 and TRBJ2-3; D perhaps matches TRBD2 (6 bases). This CDR3 has 14 residues. The germline V gene has CDR1 DFQATT and CDR2 SNEGSKA (reference sequence). V was cut by 4 bases and J by 3 bases, with 14 bases left in between. CDR3 coding DNA: TGCAGTGCTAATAGCGGACCCGGGACAGATACGCAGTATTTT. The encoded protein is CSANSGPGTDTQYF.

The chain employs TRBV4-2 and TRBJ2-7; TRBD2 matches at 9 bases. Germline CDR1 and CDR2: LGHNA and YNFKEQ. This CDR3 comprises 16 residues. The ends lost 1 base at V and 4 bases at J; junction bases unmatched: 8. The chain's CDR3 is CASSQAAGTSQYEQYF. CDR3 coding DNA: TGTGCCAGCAGCCAAGCGGCCGGGACTAGCCAATACGAGCAGTACTTC.

This clonotype was detected many times. The chain is built from TRBV9 and TRBJ1-3, with D hard to call. The CDR3 sequence is 16 residues long. Germline loops: CDR1 SGDLS, CDR2 YYNGEE. V lost 1 base and J lost 0, with 11 bases in between. The CDR3 sequence is CASSVMPAISGNTIYF. CDR3 bases: TGTGCCAGCAGCGTAATGCCAGCCATCTCTGGAAACACCATATATTTT.

This clonotype has only a few counts. J is TRBJ2-4 and V is TRBV7-8; 8 positions match TRBD1. The V gene end was trimmed by 5 bases and the J gene end by 6 bases; junction bases not matched to a gene: 15. The CDR3 has 17 amino acids. The V gene's germline CDR1 is SGHVS and CDR2 FQNEAQ. In nucleotides, the CDR3 is TGTGCCAGCAGCACACGGACAGGGTCGGTTAAGGGAAACATTCAGTACTTC. Translated: CASSTRTGSVKGNIQYF.

This clonotype showed up many times. The chain employs TRBV28 and TRBJ2-1, with D perhaps matching TRBD1 or TRBD2 (5 bases each). Germline V lookup: CDR1 MDHEN, CDR2 SYDVKM. The ends were cut back, 4 bases at V and 6 bases at J, with 16 bases in the middle. The CDR3 runs 15 residues. The CDR3 here is CASSSPVGAANEQFF. DNA of the CDR3: TGTGCCAGCAGTTCTCCTGTCGGGGCTGCCAATGAGCAGTTCTTC.

This clonotype has ten or more counts. The V call is TRBV12-3 or TRBV12-4, the J call TRBJ2-1; D remains ambiguous. V was shortened by 6 bases and J by 0 bases, with 15 bases between the two germline ends. The CDR3 spans 16 residues. CDR3 in DNA: TGTGCCAGCAGCAAAAGGGCGGAAAGCTCCTACAATGAGCAGTTCTTC. It codes for CASSKRAESSYNEQFF.